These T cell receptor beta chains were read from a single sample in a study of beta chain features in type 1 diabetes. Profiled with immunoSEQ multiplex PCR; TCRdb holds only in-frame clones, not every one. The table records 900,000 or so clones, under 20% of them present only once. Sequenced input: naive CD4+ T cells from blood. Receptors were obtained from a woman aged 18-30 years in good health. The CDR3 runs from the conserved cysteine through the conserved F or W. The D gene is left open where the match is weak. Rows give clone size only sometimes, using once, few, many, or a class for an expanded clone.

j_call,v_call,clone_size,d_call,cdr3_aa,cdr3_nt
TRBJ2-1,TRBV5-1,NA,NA,CASGFIDGMNEQFF,TGCGCCAGCGGGTTTATCGACGGGATGAATGAGCAGTTCTTC
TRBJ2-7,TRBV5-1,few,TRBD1,CASSPDRDQYEQYF,TGCGCCAGCAGCCCCGACAGGGATCAATACGAGCAGTACTTC
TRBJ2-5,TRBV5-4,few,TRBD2,CASSPISGLAGGETQYF,TGTGCCAGCAGCCCGATCAGCGGGCTAGCGGGAGGGGAGACCCAGTACTTC
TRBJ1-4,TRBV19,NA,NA,CASIGWTNEKLFF,TGTGCCAGTATTGGGTGGACTAATGAAAAACTGTTTTTT
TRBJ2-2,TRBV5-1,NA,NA,CASTRTASRTGELFF,TGCGCCAGCACCAGGACAGCTTCGCGGACCGGGGAGCTGTTTTTT
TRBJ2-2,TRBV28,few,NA,CASRLHGTGELFF,TGTGCCAGCAGGCTGCATGGCACCGGGGAGCTGTTTTTT
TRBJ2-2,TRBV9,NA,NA,CASSARDKTTGELFF,TGTGCCAGCAGCGCCCGGGACAAGACCACCGGGGAGCTGTTTTTT
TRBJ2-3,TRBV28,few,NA,CASSQLGGSTDTQYF,TGTGCCAGCAGCCAGCTTGGGGGGAGCACAGATACGCAGTATTTT
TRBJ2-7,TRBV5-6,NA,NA,CASSLEYEQYF,TGTGCCAGCAGCTTGGAATACGAGCAGTACTTC
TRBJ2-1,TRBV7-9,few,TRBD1,CASSLTGSAGEQFF,TGTGCCAGCAGCTTGACAGGGTCGGCAGGCGAGCAGTTCTTC
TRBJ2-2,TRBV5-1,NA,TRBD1,CASSFVWTGGNTGELFF,TGCGCCAGCAGCTTCGTTTGGACAGGGGGCAACACCGGGGAGCTGTTTTTT
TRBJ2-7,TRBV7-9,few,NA,CASSLMGLQSYEQYF,TGTGCCAGCAGCTTAATGGGACTTCAATCCTACGAGCAGTACTTC